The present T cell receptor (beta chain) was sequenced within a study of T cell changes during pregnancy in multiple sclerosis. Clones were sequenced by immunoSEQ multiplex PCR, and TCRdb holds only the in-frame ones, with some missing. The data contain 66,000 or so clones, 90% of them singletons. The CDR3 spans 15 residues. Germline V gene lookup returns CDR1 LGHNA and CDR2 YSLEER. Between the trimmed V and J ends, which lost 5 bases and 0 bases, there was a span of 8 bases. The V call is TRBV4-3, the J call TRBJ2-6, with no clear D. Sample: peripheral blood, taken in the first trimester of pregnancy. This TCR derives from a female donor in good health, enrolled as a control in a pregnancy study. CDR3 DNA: TGCGCCAGCAGCAAACAAAACTCTGGGGCCAACGTCCTGACTTTC. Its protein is CASSKQNSGANVLTF.